This T cell receptor (beta chain) was sequenced for a study of blood T cell repertoires in COVID-19. At the level of the study: Collection of acute and convalescent COVID-19 samples took place in the United States, Italy and Spain. T cells, B-cell-depleted T cells, or PBMCs provided the cDNA or gDNA that served as material.

Study processing details: Reference gene primer amplification yielded estimated nucleated cell counts. Clones were sequenced by immunoSEQ multiplex PCR, and TCRdb holds only the in-frame ones, with some missing. V, J and clone size are those of that table, while D and trimming were read from the DNA. Of around 56,000 clones detected, about nine tenths appear once; the ten largest clones hold approximately 7%. Germline CDR1 reads MDHEN; CDR2 reads SYDVKM. V was trimmed by 5 bases and J by 7 bases, leaving 10 bases between them. The CDR3 extends over 12 amino acids. Sequenced: peripheral blood. This clonotype originated in a woman aged 55 to 70 with active or convalescent COVID-19. This rearrangement joins TRBV28 to TRBJ2-3; the D gene is possibly TRBD2 (5 bases). The CDR3 spells CASSPTSYTQYF. CDR3 DNA: TGTGCCAGCAGTCCTACTAGTTATACGCAGTATTTT.